This record covers a single T cell receptor beta chain. The sample is drawn from a study of blood T cell repertoires in COVID-19. About the study: Sources were T cells, B-cell-depleted T cells, or PBMCs; the material itself was cDNA or gDNA.

Participants spanned ages about 18 to 90 years and resided in 24 US areas. This CDR3 has 14 amino acids. In the authors' methods: Reference gene primer amplification yielded estimated nucleated cell counts. TCRdb's table, derived via immunoSEQ multiplex PCR, lists solely in-frame clones and lacks some. V and J calls plus clone size are reproduced from that table; the DNA served to infer D and trimming. This sample yields hundreds of thousands of clones, of which 85% are seen a single time; 1.9% belongs to the top ten. The chain links TRBV21-1 to TRBJ2-7; the table's D call, TRBD2, has no DNA check behind it. TRBV21-1 is recorded as a pseudogene. The receptor's source is a woman under 40 who had been exposed to COVID-19. Sample: PBMCs or T cells enriched from blood (not recorded which). The CDR3 region has the DNA TGTGCCAGCACCAAACGGGAGGTACCCTACGAGCAGTACTTC. This translates into CASTKREVPYEQYF.